The rows below give T cell receptor beta chains drawn from one sample of a study of beta chain features in type 1 diabetes. The repertoire was sequenced with immunoSEQ multiplex PCR; TCRdb's copy has only in-frame clones and lacks some. The sample records some 270,000 clones, approximately 14% being singletons. Material for sequencing was naive CD4+ T cells from blood. The source is a woman aged 40 to 50 in good health. Both conserved end residues are part of each CDR3. The D gene is left open where the match is weak. Clone size appears in some rows only: once, few, many, or a class for an expanded clone.

. TRBD1 TRBJ1-3 TRBV5-4 TGTGCCAGCAAGGGGGCCAACTCTGGAAACACCATATATTTT CASKGANSGNTIYF
few TRBD1 TRBJ2-2 TRBV25-1 TGTGCCAGCAGTGAACGAGGGGGCGCGAACACCGGGGAGCTGTTTTTT CASSERGGANTGELFF
. . TRBJ2-7 TRBV2 TGTGCCAGCAGAGAGGGCTCCTACGAGCAGTACTTC CASREGSYEQYF
. TRBD1 TRBJ2-7 TRBV5-1 TGCGCCAGCAGCTTCGAGCGGACAGGGGGGAGAGGCTCCTACGAGCAGTACTTC CASSFERTGGRGSYEQYF
few TRBD2 TRBJ2-1 TRBV10-1 TGCGCCAGCGGGGAGGCGGGGGGGCCAGGCAATGAGCAGTTCTTC CASGEAGGPGNEQFF
. . TRBJ2-7 TRBV18 TGTGCCAGCTCACCGTATACTCCCCCCTACGAGCAGTACTTC CASSPYTPPYEQYF
few . TRBJ1-2 TRBV6-5 TGTGCCAGCAGTCCCGGGGGGATTTATGGCTACACCTTC CASSPGGIYGYTF
many . TRBJ1-6 TRBV7-9 TGTGCCAGCAGCCCTACCAATTCACCCCTCCACTTT CASSPTNSPLHF
few TRBD1 TRBJ2-5 TRBV7-2 TGTGCCAGCAGCCTGGACAGGCCCCAAGAGACCCAGTACTTC CASSLDRPQETQYF
many TRBD2 TRBJ2-5 TRBV7-9 TGTGCCAGCAGCCTGACTAGCGGGGGAGAGACCCAGTACTTC CASSLTSGGETQYF
. . TRBJ1-1 TRBV6-5 TGTGCCAGCAGTTTCGGGGGGGGAATTGGCACTGAAGCTTTCTTT CASSFGGGIGTEAFF
few . TRBJ2-4 TRBV18 TGTGCCAGCTCACCACCGGCGGGGCGTGGAAACATTCAGTACTTC CASSPPAGRGNIQYF
many . TRBJ1-1 TRBV18 TGTGCCAGCTCACCACCGGCGGGGCCTGAGGCTTTCTTT CASSPPAGPEAFF
few . TRBJ2-7 TRBV6-1 TGTGCCAGCAGTCCGGACAGCTCCTACGAGCAGTACTTC CASSPDSSYEQYF
few TRBD2 TRBJ2-1 TRBV10-3 TGTGCCATCAACCTCGGACTAGCGGGGGGTCGTAATGAGCAGTTCTTC CAINLGLAGGRNEQFF
. TRBD2 TRBJ2-5 TRBV7-2 TGTGCCAGCAGCTTCGGGGGGGGTGGGATAGAGACCCAGTACTTC CASSFGGGGIETQYF
. TRBD2 TRBJ2-2 TRBV6-4 TGTGCCAGCAGTGCCACTAGCGGGGGGGCGAACACCGGGGAGCTGTTTTTT CASSATSGGANTGELFF
. . TRBJ2-3 TRBV2 TGTGCCAGCAGTGTGGAGGTCCCCACAGATACGCAGTATTTT CASSVEVPTDTQYF
few . TRBJ2-7 TRBV14 TGTGCCAGCAGCCAGATACAGGGTCGTCACGAGCAGTACTTC CASSQIQGRHEQYF
few TRBD1 TRBJ1-2 TRBV9 TGTGCCAGCAGCGTCCCACAGGGGAACACCTATGGCTACACCTTC CASSVPQGNTYGYTF